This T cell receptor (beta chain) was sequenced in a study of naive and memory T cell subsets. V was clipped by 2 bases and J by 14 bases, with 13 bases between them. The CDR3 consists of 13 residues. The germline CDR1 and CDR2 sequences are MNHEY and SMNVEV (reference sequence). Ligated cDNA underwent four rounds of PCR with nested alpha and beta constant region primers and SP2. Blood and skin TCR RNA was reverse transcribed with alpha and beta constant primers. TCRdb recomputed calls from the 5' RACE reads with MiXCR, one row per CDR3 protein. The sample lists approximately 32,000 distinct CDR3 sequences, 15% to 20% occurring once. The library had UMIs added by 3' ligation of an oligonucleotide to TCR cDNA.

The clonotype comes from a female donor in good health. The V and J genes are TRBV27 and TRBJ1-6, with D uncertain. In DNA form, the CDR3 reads TGTGCCAGCAGTTTAGCCGTGACAAGCTCCCTCCACTTT. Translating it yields CASSLAVTSSLHF.